This T cell receptor beta chain emerged from a study of regulatory T cells in long-lasting Graves disease. Time point reported: newly diagnosed GD, antithyroid drugs for less than 3 months. Preparation of the TCR library used RNA extracted from PBMCs. CDR3 length equals 13 residues. Germline V gene data show CDR1 as MDHEN and CDR2 as SYDVKM. In building TCR beta libraries, iRepertoire HTBI primers were used together with Arm-PCR of CDR3 regions. TCRdb fed the multiplex PCR reads into MiXCR, producing one record per CDR3 protein. Of 360,000 or so distinct CDR3 sequences listed, 15% to 20% are singletons. This clonotype showed up many times. The same specimen was also included in a second study, on T cells in Graves' hyperthyroidism and ophthalmopathy.

Material: peripheral blood mononuclear cells (PBMCs), obtained at new diagnosis, from a patient treated with antithyroid drugs. The sequence derives from a woman younger than 35 with Graves disease. The chain recombines TRBV28 with TRBJ2-7, with TRBD2 matching over 7 bases. CDR3 amino acids: CATWEGGSYEQYF. In DNA, the CDR3 is TGTGCTACATGGGAGGGTGGGTCCTACGAGCAGTACTTC.